Described below is a single T cell receptor (beta chain) sequence and its context. This specimen comes from a study of PD-1 blockade in classical Hodgkin lymphoma. At the level of the study: The nivolumab dose that patients received was 3 mg/kg, given intravenously every 2 weeks.

This CDR3 region has 16 residues. Germline-derived CDR1 and CDR2 are SGHDT and YYEEEE. The germline V and J ends were trimmed by 6 bases and 0 bases, with 18 bases remaining between them. After autologous stem cell transplantation all patients relapsed, and prior brentuximab vedotin exposure differed between cohorts. The table came from immunoSEQ multiplex PCR; TCRdb's copy has only in-frame clones and leaves some out. Of 20,000 to 30,000 clones listed, about four fifths were seen once; the top ten hold roughly 12%. The specimen comprised peripheral blood mononuclear cells (PBMCs), sampled before the second cycle of nivolumab. The sequence was obtained from a human donor with classical Hodgkin lymphoma. This chain uses TRBV5-6 with TRBJ1-1; a possible D gene is TRBD1 (6 bases). DNA of the CDR3: TGTGCCAGCACTTTGGTTAGGGGGACACTGAACACTGAAGCTTTCTTT. Its protein is CASTLVRGTLNTEAFF.